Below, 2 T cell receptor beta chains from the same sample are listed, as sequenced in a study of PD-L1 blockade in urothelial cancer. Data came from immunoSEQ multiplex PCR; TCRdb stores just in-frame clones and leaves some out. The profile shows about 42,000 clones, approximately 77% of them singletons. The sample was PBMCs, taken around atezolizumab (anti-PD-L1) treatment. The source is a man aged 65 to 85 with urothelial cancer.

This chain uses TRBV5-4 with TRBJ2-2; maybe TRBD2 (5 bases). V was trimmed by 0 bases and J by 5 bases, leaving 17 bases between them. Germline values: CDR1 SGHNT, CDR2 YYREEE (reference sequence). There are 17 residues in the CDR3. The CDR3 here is CASSLAGLGLTTGELFF. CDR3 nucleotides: TGTGCCAGCAGCTTGGCCGGGTTAGGACTGACGACCGGGGAGCTGTTTTTT.

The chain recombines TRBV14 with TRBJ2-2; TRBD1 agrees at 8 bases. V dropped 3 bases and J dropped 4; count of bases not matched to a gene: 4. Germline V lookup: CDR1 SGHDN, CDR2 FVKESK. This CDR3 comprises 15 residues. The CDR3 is CASSQWDRSTGELFF. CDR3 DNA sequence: TGTGCCAGCAGCCAGTGGGACAGGAGCACCGGGGAGCTGTTTTTT.